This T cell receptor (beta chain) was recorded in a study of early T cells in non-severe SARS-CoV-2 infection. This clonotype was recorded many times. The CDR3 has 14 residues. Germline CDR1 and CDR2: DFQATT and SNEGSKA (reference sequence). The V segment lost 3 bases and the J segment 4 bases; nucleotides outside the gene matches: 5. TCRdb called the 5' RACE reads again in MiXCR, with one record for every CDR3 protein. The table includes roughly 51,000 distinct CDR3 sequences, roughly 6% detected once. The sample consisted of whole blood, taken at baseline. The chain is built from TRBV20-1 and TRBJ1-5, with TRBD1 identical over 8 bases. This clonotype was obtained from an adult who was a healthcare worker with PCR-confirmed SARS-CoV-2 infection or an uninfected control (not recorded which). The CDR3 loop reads CSAREDRGNQPQHF. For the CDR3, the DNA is TGCAGTGCTAGGGAAGACAGGGGTAATCAGCCCCAGCATTTT.